The 9 T cell receptor beta chains below all came from one sample that was sequenced in a study of T cells in Graves' hyperthyroidism and ophthalmopathy. TCR beta CDR3 region amplification was performed from RNA transcripts. The TCR CDR3 was amplified in a first-round RT-PCR using the HTBI primer set. TCRdb re-analysed the multiplex PCR reads in MiXCR, keeping a single row per CDR3 protein. The sample holds 540,000 or so distinct CDR3 sequences, more than 45% seen once. Material: peripheral blood or thyroid tissue (not recorded which). Receptor source: an adult woman with Graves' disease, either hyperthyroidism or ophthalmopathy (not recorded which).

This clonotype showed up just once. V gene TRBV2 combines with J gene TRBJ1-2, with D possibly TRBD1 on 5 matching bases. The V end was cut by 3 bases, the J end by 4 bases, with 12 bases between. Germline CDR1 SNHLY, CDR2 FYNNEI. This CDR3 has 14 amino acids. The CDR3 is CASSEGGSGYGYTF. The CDR3 DNA follows: TGTGCCAGCAGTGAGGGGGGATCGGGCTATGGCTACACCTTC.

The CDR3 DNA reads TGTGCCATCAGTGATTCGGGGGGGTACGAGCAGTACTTC. This encodes CAISDSGGYEQYF. The chain couples TRBV10-3 to TRBJ2-7, with 8 bases identical to TRBD2. With V trimmed by 3 bases and J by 4 bases, 2 bases remained unmatched. CDR3 length: 13 amino acids. From germline, CDR1 is ENHRY and CDR2 SYGVKD.

In regard to this clonotype: It may be a read error: a sequence one base away is much more abundant. The rearrangement uses TRBV28 and TRBJ1-5; 7 nucleotides align to TRBD1. The CDR3 is 16 residues long. J gave up 3 bases and V 6 bases, and 11 bases lay outside the gene matches. The V gene's germline CDR1 is MDHEN and CDR2 SYDVKM. CDR3 loop: CASRRQGRYNNQPQHF. CDR3 in DNA: TGTGCCAGCAGGCGACAGGGACGTTATAACAATCAGCCCCAGCATTTT.

This clonotype was counted ten times or more. The chain has TRBV7-9 and TRBJ2-7; D is possibly TRBD1 or TRBD2 (5 bases each). Per germline, CDR1 SEHNR and CDR2 FQNEAQ (reference sequence). The CDR3 totals 12 residues. V was cut by 10 bases and J by 7 bases, with 17 bases left in between. This CDR3 reads CATGTSLDEQYF. CDR3 nucleotide sequence: TGTGCCACCGGGACCTCCCTTGATGAGCAGTACTTC.

With respect to this clonotype: It is likely a read error, because the conserved phenylalanine at the end of the CDR3 is missing. The DNA is left out, because the CDR3 cannot be placed on it with certainty; the CDR3 is given as TCRdb lists it. V gene TRBV24-1 combines with J gene TRBJ2-5; the table's TRBD1 call for D was not verified on the DNA. Germline CDR1 reads KGHDR; CDR2 reads SFDVKD. The CDR3 region is 13 residues in length, termini included. The CDR3 reads CATSDLPGTYANT.

V is TRBV20-1 and J is TRBJ2-5; no clear D gene. The CDR3 is 13 amino acids. V lost 6 bases and J 2 bases, leaving 13 bases between the germline ends. Germline values: CDR1 DFQATT, CDR2 SNEGSKA (reference sequence). CDR3 in amino acids: CSANGFEQETQYF. The CDR3 region has the DNA TGCAGTGCCAACGGGTTTGAACAAGAGACCCAGTACTTC.

Only a few counts were recorded for this clonotype. This clone may be a read error of a much larger clone one base away. The CDR3 nucleotides read TGTGCCAGCAGCCACGACAGGGCCTACGAGCAGTACTTC. As protein: CASSHDRAYEQYF. This rearrangement joins TRBV27 to TRBJ2-7, with TRBD1 matching 7 bases. CDR3 length: 13 residues. V dropped 6 bases and J dropped 2; count of bases not matched to a gene: 4. In germline, CDR1 is MNHEY, CDR2 SMNVEV (reference sequence).

This chain connects TRBV6-5 to TRBJ2-7; D is perhaps TRBD1 or TRBD2 (5 bases each). Trimming shortened V by 7 bases and J by 2 bases, and 33 bases separated the two germline ends. The CDR3 covers 20 residues. Germline assignment: CDR1 MNHEY and CDR2 SVGAGI. Written as DNA, the CDR3 is TGTGCCAGCATCTCCTCTCGTACCGGGGAATGGGACGGAATTACCTACGAGCAGTACTTC. Encoded protein: CASISSRTGEWDGITYEQYF.

The gene calls are TRBV7-9 and TRBJ2-3; D is ambiguous. Germline loops: CDR1 SEHNR, CDR2 FQNEAQ (reference sequence). There are 12 residues in the CDR3. Trimming cost V 3 bases and J 8 bases, with 9 bases left between them. This chain's CDR3 is CASSFRVSTQYF. CDR3 bases: TGTGCCAGCAGCTTTCGCGTCAGTACGCAGTATTTT. Combining the CDR3 with reference TRBV7-9 and TRBJ2-3 gives the whole variable domain DTGVSQNPRHKITKRGQNVTFRCDPISEHNRLYWYRQTLGQGPEFLTYFQNEAQLEKSRLLSDRFSAERPKGSFSTLEIQRTEQGDSAMYLCASSFRVSTQYFGPGTRLTVL.